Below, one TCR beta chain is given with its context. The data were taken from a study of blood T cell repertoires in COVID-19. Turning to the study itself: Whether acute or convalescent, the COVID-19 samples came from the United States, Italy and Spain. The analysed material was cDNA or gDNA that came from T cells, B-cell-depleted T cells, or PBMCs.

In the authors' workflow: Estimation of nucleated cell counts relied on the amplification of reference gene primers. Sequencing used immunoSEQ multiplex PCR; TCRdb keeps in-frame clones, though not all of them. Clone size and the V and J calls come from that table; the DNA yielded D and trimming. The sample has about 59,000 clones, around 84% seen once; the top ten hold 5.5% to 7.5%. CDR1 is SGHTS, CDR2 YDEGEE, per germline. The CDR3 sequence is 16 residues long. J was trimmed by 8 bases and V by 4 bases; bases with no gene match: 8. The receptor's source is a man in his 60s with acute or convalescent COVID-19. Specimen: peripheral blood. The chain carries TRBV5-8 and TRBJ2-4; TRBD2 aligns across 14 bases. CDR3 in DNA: TGTGCCAGCAGCCTATCGACTAGCGGGGGGGCCCACATTCAGTACTTC. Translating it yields CASSLSTSGGAHIQYF.